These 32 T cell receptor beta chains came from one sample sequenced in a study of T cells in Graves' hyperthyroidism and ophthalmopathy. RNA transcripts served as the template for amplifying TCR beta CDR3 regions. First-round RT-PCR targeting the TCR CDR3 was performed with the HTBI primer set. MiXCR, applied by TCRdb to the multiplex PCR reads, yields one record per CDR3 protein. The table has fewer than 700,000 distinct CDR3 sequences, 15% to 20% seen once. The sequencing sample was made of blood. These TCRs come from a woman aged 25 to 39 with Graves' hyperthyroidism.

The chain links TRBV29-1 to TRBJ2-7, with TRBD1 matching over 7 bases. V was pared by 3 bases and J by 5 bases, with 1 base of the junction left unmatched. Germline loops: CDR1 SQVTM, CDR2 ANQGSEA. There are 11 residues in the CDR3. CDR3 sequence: CSVEGQNEQYF. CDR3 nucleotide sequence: TGCAGCGTTGAGGGACAGAACGAGCAGTACTTC.

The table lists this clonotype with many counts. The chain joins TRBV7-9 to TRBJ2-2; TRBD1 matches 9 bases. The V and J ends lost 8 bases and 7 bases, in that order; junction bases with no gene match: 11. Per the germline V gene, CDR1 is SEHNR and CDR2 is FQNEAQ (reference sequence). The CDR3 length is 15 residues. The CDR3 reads CASATGTGKSGELFF. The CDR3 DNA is TGTGCCAGCGCGACCGGGACAGGGAAGAGCGGGGAGCTGTTTTTT.

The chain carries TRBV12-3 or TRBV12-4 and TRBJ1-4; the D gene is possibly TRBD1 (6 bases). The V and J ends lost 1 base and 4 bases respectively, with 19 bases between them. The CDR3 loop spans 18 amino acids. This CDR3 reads CASSLGWGAVGDNEKLFF. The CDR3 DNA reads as TGTGCCAGCAGTTTAGGGTGGGGGGCAGTCGGGGATAATGAAAAACTGTTTTTT.

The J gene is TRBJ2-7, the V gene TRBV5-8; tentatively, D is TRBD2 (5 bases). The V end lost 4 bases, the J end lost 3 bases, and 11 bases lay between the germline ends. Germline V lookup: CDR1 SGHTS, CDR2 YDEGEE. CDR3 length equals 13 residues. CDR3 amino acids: CASSSGGNYEQYF. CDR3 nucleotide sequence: TGTGCCAGCAGCAGCGGAGGTAACTACGAGCAGTACTTC.

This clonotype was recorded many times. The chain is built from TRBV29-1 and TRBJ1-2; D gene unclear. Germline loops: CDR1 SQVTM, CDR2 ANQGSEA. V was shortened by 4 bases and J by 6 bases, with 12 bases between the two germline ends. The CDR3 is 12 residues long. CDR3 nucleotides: TGCAGCGTTGTAGAGTACTCAGATGGCTACACCTTC. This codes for CSVVEYSDGYTF.

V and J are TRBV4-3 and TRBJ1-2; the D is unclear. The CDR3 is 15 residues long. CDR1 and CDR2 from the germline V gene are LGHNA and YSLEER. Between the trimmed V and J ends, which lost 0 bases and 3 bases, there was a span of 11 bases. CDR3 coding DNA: TGCGCCAGCAGCCAAGACGTTACAGTGGACTATGGCTACACCTTC. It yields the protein CASSQDVTVDYGYTF.

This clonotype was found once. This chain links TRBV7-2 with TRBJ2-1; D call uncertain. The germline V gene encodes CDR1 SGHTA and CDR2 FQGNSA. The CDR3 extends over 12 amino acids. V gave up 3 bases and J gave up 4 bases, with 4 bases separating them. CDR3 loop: CASSFWYNEQFF. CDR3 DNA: TGTGCCAGCAGCTTTTGGTACAATGAGCAGTTCTTC.

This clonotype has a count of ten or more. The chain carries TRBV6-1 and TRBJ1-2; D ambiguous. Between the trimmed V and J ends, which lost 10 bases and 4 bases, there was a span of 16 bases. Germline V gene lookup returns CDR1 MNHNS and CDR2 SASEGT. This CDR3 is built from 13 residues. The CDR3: CATYMVPAYGYTF. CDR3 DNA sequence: TGTGCCACCTACATGGTCCCGGCCTATGGCTACACCTTC.

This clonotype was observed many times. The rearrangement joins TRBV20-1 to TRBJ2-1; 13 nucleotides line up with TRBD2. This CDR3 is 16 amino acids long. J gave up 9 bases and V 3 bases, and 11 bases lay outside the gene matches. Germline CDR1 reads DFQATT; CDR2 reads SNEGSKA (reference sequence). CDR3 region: CSASIRTSGSIGEQFF. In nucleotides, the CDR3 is TGCAGTGCTAGTATCAGGACTAGCGGGAGTATTGGTGAGCAGTTCTTC.

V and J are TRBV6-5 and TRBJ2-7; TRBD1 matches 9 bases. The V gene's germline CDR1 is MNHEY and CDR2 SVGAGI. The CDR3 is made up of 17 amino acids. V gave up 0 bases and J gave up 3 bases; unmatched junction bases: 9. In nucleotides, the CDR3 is TGTGCCAGCAGTTACTCAACCGGGACAGGGACTTTCTACGAGCAGTACTTC. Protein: CASSYSTGTGTFYEQYF.

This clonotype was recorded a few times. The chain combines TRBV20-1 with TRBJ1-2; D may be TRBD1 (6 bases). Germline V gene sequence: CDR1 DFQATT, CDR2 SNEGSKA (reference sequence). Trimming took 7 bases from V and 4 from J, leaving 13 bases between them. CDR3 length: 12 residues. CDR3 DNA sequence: TGCAGTGTTCTCCCGGGGGCCTATGGCTACACCTTC. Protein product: CSVLPGAYGYTF.

Written as DNA, the CDR3 is TGTGCCAGCAGGACAGGCTTTGGAAACACCATATATTTT. It codes for CASRTGFGNTIYF. J is TRBJ1-3 and V is TRBV6-1; weak D call: TRBD1 (6 bases). CDR3 size: 13 residues. Germline V gives CDR1 MNHNS, CDR2 SASEGT. The V gene lost 6 bases and the J gene lost 3 bases, with 9 bases spanning the gap.

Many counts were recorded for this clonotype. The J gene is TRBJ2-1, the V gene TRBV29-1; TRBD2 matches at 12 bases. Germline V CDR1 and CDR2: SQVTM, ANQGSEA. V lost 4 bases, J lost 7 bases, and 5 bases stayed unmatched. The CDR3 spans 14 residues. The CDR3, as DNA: TGCAGCGTTGCGACTAGCGGGAGAGGTAATGAGCAGTTCTTC. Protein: CSVATSGRGNEQFF.

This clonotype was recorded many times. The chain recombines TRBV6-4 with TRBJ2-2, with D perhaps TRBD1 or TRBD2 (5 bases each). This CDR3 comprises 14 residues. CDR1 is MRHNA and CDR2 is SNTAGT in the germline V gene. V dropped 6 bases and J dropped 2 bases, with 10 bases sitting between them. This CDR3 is CASSRDRNTGELFF. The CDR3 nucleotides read TGTGCCAGCAGCCGGGACCGAAACACCGGGGAGCTGTTTTTT.

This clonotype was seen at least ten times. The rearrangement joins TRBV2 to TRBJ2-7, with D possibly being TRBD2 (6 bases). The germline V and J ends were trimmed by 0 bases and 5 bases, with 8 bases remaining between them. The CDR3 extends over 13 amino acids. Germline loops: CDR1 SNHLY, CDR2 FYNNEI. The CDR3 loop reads CASSEARRDEQYF. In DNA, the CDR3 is TGTGCCAGCAGTGAAGCGCGGAGGGACGAGCAGTACTTC.

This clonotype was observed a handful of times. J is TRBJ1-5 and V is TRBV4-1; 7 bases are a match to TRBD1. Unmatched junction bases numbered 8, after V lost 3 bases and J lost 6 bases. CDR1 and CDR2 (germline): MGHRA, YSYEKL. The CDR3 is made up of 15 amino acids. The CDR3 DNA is TGCGCCAGCAGCCAGCTGATGACAGGGCCTCAGCCCCAGCATTTT. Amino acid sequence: CASSQLMTGPQPQHF.

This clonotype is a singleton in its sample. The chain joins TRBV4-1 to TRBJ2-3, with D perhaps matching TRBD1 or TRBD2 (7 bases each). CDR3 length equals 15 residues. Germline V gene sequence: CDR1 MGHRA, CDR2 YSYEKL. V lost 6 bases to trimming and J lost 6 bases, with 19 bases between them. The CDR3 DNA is TGCGCCAGCAGTTCGGAGGGAGGGGGCGTGGATACGCAGTATTTT. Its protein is CASSSEGGGVDTQYF.

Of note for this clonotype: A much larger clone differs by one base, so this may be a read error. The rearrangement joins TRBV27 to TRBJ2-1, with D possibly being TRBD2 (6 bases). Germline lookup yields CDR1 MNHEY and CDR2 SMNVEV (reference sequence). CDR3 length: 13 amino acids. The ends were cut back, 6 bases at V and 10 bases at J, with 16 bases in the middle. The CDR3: CASSPAGGPEQFF. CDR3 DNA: TGTGCCAGCAGCCCCGCCGGAGGGCCCGAGCAGTTCTTC.

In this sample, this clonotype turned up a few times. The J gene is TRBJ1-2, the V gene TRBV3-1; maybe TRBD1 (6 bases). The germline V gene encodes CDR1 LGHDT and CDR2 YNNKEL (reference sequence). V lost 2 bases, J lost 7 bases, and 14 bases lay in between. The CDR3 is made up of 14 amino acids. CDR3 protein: CASSQPDSVGGYTF. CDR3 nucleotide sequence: TGTGCCAGCAGCCAACCGGACAGTGTTGGTGGCTACACCTTC.

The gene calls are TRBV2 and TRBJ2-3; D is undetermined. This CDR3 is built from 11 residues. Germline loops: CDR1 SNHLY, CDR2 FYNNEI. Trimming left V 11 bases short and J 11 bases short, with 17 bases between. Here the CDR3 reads CAFGVGGKQYF. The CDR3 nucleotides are TGTGCCTTTGGCGTGGGTGGTAAGCAGTATTTT.

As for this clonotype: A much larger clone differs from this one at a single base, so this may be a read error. CDR3 in DNA: TGTGCCGGCAGCCAAGCCGAGAAACTAGCGGGGGCCAGTAGGACAGATACGCAGTATTTT. It encodes CAGSQAEKLAGASRTDTQYF. The chain combines TRBV2 with TRBJ2-3; 11 bases match TRBD2. The CDR3 length is 20 residues. CDR1 SNHLY and CDR2 FYNNEI come from the germline V gene. Combining the CDR3 with reference TRBV2 and TRBJ2-3 gives the whole variable domain EPEVTQTPSHQVTQMGQEVILRCVPISNHLYFYWYRQILGQKVEFLVSFYNNEISEKSEIFDDQFSVERPDGSNFTLKIRSTKLEDSAMYFCAGSQAEKLAGASRTDTQYFGPGTRLTVL.

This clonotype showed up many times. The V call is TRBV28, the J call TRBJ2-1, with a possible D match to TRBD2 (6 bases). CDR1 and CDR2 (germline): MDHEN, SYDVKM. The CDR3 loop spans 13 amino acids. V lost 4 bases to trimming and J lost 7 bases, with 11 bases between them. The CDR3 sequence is CASSSRLGNEQFF. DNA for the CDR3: TGTGCCAGCAGTTCTCGACTAGGGAATGAGCAGTTCTTC.

CDR3 loop: CASTGLRTGGEKLFF. CDR3 bases: TGTGCCAGCACAGGACTTAGGACAGGGGGTGAAAAACTGTTTTTT. V and J are TRBV2 and TRBJ1-4; 10 nucleotides line up with TRBD1. The CDR3 length is 15 residues. J was trimmed by 7 bases and V by 7 bases; bases with no gene match: 9. The germline CDR1 and CDR2 sequences are SNHLY and FYNNEI.

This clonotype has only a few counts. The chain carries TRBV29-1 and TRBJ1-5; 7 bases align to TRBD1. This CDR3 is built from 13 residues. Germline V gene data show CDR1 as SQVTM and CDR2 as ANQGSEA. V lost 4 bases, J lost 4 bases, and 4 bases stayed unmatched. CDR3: CSVAGGKNQPQHF. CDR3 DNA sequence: TGCAGCGTTGCAGGGGGGAAGAATCAGCCCCAGCATTTT.

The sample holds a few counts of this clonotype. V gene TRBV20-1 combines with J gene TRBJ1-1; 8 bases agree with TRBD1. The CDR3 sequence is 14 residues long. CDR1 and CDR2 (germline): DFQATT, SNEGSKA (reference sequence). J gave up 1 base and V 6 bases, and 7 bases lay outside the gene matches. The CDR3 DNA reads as TGCAGTGCCCGGCACGGACAGGGGAACACTGAAGCTTTCTTT. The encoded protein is CSARHGQGNTEAFF.

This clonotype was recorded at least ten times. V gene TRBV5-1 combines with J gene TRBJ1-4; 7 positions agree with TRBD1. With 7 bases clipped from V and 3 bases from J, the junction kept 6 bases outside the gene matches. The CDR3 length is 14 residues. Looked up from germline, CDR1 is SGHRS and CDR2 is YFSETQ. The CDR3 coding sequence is TGCGCCAGCGGCCAGACAGGGTCTAATGAAAAACTGTTTTTT. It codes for CASGQTGSNEKLFF.

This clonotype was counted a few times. The DNA of the CDR3 is TGCAGTGCTATGGGGACGGCTAGCACAGATACGCAGTATTTT. It translates to CSAMGTASTDTQYF. The chain employs TRBV20-1 and TRBJ2-3, with D perhaps being TRBD1 or TRBD2 (5 bases each). This CDR3 has 14 amino acids. V dropped 4 bases and J dropped 0 bases, with 11 bases sitting between them. Germline V gene lookup returns CDR1 DFQATT and CDR2 SNEGSKA (reference sequence).

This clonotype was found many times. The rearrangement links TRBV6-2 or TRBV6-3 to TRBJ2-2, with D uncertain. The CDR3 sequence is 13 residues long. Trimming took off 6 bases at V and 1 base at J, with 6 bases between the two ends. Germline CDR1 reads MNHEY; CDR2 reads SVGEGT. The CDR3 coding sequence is TGTGCCAGCAGCAGACAGAACACCGGGGAGCTGTTTTTT. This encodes CASSRQNTGELFF.

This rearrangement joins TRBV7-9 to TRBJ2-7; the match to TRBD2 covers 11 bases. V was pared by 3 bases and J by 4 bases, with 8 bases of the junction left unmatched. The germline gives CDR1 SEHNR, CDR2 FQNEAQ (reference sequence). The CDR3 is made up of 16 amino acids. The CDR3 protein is CASSFTSGSGVYEQYF. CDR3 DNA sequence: TGTGCCAGCAGCTTTACTAGCGGGAGTGGCGTTTACGAGCAGTACTTC.

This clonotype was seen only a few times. CDR3 sequence: CASSVDPTGTGELFF. In nucleotides, the CDR3 is TGTGCCAGCAGCGTAGATCCAACAGGTACCGGGGAGCTGTTTTTT. The rearrangement joins TRBV9 to TRBJ2-2, with a tentative D call TRBD1 (5 bases). The CDR3 sequence is 15 residues long. The V and J ends lost 0 bases and 5 bases respectively, with 11 bases between them. Looked up from germline, CDR1 is SGDLS and CDR2 is YYNGEE.

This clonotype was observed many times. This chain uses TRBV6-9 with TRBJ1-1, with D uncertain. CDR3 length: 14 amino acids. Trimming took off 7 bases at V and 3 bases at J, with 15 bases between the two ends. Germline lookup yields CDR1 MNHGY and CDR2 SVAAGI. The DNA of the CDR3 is TGTGCCAGCAACGCGTTGGAGGGATACACTGAAGCTTTCTTT. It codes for CASNALEGYTEAFF.

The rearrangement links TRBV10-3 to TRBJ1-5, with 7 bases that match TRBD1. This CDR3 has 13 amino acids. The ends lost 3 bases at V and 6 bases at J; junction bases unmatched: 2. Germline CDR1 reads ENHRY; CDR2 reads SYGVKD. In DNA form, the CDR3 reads TGTGCCATCAGTGATTCAGGGGGTCAGCCCCAGCATTTT. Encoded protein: CAISDSGGQPQHF.